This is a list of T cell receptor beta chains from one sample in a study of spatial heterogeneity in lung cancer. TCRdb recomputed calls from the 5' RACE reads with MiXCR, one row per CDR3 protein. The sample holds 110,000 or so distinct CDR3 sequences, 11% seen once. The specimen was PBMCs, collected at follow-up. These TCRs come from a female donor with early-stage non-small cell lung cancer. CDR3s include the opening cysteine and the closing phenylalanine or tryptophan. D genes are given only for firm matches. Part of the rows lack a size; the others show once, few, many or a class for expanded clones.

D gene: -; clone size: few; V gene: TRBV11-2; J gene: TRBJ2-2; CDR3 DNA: TGTGCCAGCAGCTTTGGTATACACCGCGCGGCCGGGGAGCTGTTTTTT; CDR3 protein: CASSFGIHRAAGELFF
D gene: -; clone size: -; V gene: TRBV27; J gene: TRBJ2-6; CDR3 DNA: TGTGCCAGCAGCGGGGGACAGATCTCTGGGGCCAACGTCCTGACTTTC; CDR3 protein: CASSGGQISGANVLTF
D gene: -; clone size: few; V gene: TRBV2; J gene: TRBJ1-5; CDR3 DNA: TGTGCCAGCAGGCGACGGGGGGGCGAGCCCCAGCATTTT; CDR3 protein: CASRRRGGEPQHF
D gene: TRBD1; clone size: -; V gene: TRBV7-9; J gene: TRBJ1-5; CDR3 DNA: TGTGCCAGCAGCTTAGGAGAAAACAGGGGTCAGCCCCAGCATTTT; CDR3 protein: CASSLGENRGQPQHF
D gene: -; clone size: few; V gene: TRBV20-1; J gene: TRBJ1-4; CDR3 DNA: TGCAGTGCCCCGGGGGGGTCCAATGAAAAACTGTTTTTT; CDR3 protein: CSAPGGSNEKLFF
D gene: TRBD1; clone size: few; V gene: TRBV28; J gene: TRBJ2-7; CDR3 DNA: TGTGCCAGCAGTTTGATTAACAGGGGGGCCTACGAGCAGTACTTC; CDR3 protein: CASSLINRGAYEQYF
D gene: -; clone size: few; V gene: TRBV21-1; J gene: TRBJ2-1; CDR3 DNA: TGTGCCAGCAGACAAACTCTAAGCGTTGGGGACAATGAGCAGTTCTTC; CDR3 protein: CASRQTLSVGDNEQFF
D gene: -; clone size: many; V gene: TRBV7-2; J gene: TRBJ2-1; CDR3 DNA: TGTGCCAGCACCGTCAACCCCGGGTACAATGAGCAGTTCTTC; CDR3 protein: CASTVNPGYNEQFF
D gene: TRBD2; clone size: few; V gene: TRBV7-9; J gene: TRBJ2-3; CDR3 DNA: TGTGCCAGCAGCTCCGGACTAGCGGGAGAGATAAGCACAGATACGCAGTATTTT; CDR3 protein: CASSSGLAGEISTDTQYF
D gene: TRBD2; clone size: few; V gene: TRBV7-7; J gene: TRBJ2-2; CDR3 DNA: TGTGCTAGCAGGATGGCGGGAGGTTCCGGGGAGCTGTTTTTT; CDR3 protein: CASRMAGGSGELFF
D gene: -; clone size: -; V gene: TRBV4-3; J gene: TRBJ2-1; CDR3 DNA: TGCGCCAGCAGCCGGGACGGACTCAACTCCTACAATGAGCAGTTCTTC; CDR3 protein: CASSRDGLNSYNEQFF
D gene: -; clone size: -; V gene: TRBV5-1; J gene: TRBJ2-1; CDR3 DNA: TGCGCCAGCCAAACAGGGTGGGATGACAATGAGCAGTTCTTC; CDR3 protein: CASQTGWDDNEQFF
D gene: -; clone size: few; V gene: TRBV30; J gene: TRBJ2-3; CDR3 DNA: TGTGCCTGGAGTGTAGCCTTCTTCAGCACAGATACGCAGTATTTT; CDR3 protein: CAWSVAFFSTDTQYF
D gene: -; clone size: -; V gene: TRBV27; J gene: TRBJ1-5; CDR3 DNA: TGTGCCAGCAGTTTATCGTCCAGATATAGCAATCAGCCCCAGCATTTT; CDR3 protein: CASSLSSRYSNQPQHF
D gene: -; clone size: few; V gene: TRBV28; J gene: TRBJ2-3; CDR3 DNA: TGTGCCAGCAGTTTATCGGCCAGTGGGATACGCACAGATACGCAGTATTTT; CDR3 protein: CASSLSASGIRTDTQYF
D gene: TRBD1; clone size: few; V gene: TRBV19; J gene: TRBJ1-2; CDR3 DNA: TGTGCCAGTAGTGCCCCCGGGACAGGGAAAAACTATGGCTACACCTTC; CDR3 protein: CASSAPGTGKNYGYTF
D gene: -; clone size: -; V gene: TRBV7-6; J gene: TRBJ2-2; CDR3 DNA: TGTGCCAGCAGCCCAGGGGTGGCTGGGATCGGGGAGCTGTTTTTT; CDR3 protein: CASSPGVAGIGELFF
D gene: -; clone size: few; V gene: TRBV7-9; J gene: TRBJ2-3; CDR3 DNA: TGTGCCAGCAGCTTGATCGCGGATACGCAGTATTTT; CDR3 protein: CASSLIADTQYF
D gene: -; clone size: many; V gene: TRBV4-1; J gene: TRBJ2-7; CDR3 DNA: TGCGCCAGCAGCCAAGATTTTGTCAGGGCCGCCGGCGAGCAGTACTTC; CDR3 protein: CASSQDFVRAAGEQYF
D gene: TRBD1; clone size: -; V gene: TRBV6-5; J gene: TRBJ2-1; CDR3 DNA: TGTGCCAGCAGTTACTCGAACAGGGGGCCAGCGAATGAGCAGTTCTTC; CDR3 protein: CASSYSNRGPANEQFF
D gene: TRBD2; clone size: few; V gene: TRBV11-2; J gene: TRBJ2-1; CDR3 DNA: TGTGCCAGCAGCTTTAGCGGGAGGCGCAATGAGCAGTTCTTC; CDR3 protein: CASSFSGRRNEQFF
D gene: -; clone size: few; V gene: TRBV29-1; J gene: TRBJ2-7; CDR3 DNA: TGCAGCGTTGCTGTGTTCTACGAGCAGTACTTC; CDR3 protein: CSVAVFYEQYF
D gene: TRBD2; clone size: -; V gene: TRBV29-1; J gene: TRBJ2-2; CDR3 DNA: TGCAGCGCGGGGGGTAGGACCACGAACACCGGGGAGCTGTTTTTT; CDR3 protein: CSAGGRTTNTGELFF
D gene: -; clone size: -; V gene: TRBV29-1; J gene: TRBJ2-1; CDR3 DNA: TGCAGCGTTGAAGCCGGCTTTATGAGCTCCTACAATGAGCAGTTCTTC; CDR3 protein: CSVEAGFMSSYNEQFF
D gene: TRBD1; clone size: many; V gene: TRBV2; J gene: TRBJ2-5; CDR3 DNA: TGTGCCAGCAATGGACAGGGTGCGACCCAGTACTTC; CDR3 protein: CASNGQGATQYF
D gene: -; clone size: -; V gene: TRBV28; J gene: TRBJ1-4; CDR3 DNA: TGTGCCAGCAGCTTACCCCTTGTGGCAGCTGAAAAACTGTTTTTT; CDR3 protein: CASSLPLVAAEKLFF
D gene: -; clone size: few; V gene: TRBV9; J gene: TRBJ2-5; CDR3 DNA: TGTGCCAGCAGCGTAGGCCAGCGGAGGGAGACCCAGTACTTC; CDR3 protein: CASSVGQRRETQYF
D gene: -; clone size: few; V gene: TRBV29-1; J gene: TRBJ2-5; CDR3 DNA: TGCAGCGTTGAAGTCTCGGCCCAAGAGACCCAGTACTTC; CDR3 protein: CSVEVSAQETQYF
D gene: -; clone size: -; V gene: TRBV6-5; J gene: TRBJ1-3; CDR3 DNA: TGTGCCAGCAGATTCCGACAGTTCTCTGGAAACACCATATATTTT; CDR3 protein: CASRFRQFSGNTIYF